This TCR beta chain is from a study of cytomegalovirus exposure and HLA in healthy donors. Germline V gene sequence: CDR1 MNHEY, CDR2 SMNVEV (reference sequence). Trimming at V came to 5 bases and at J to 5 bases, leaving 15 bases not matched to a gene. The CDR3 length is 16 residues. The donors, nominally healthy at sampling, likely had unrecorded immune exposures. PCR involved 60 Vbeta and 13 Jbeta primers. The table came from immunoSEQ multiplex PCR; TCRdb's copy has only in-frame clones and leaves some out. This sample contains about 65,000 clones. Material: PBMCs. This chain connects TRBV27 to TRBJ2-7; 7 bases line up with TRBD2. The source is a boy aged 10-17 years in good health and CMV-seronegative. CDR3 coding DNA: TGTGCCAGCAGTCTCGCGCGGGGGAAGGGAAGGGACGAGCAGTACTTC. Amino acid sequence: CASSLARGKGRDEQYF.